These 18 T cell receptor beta chains came from one sample sequenced in a study of glioma-infiltrating T cells (dated by TCRdb to about 2016). Sequencing used an Illumina MiSeq. The iRepertoire nested amplicon-rescue multiplex PCR (arm-PCR) platform was used to amplify TCR alpha and beta CDR3 regions from RNA. TCRdb itself trimmed the public reads at Q25 with fastp, ran MiXCR and retained productive beta chains. Each record represents a unique CDR3 protein, reported with the most common genes and DNA among its rows. For this sample the table gives around 170,000 distinct CDR3 sequences, of which around 40% were detected only once. The top ten clonotypes cover roughly 5.2% of the sample. Sequenced input: glioma tissue, nonneoplastic brain tissue, or PBMCs (not recorded which). Receptor source: a human donor with low-grade glioma or glioblastoma, undergoing nonglioma brain surgery, or in good health (not recorded which).

The chain recombines TRBV7-3 with TRBJ2-7; D possibly corresponds to TRBD2 (6 bases). Germline lookup yields CDR1 SGHTA and CDR2 FQGTGA. V was trimmed by 2 bases and J by 6 bases, leaving 17 bases between them. This CDR3 region has 15 residues. This CDR3 reads CASSLAGLTNSEQYF. In DNA form, the CDR3 reads TGTGCCAGCAGCTTAGCGGGACTCACCAACTCCGAGCAGTACTTC.

As regards this clonotype: Germline and junction disagree at one end, which may indicate a read error. The CDR3 sequence: CDSICGTDLYNEQFF. For the CDR3, the DNA is TGTGACAGCATCTGCGGGACTGATCTGTACAATGAGCAGTTCTTC. The V gene is TRBV28, the J gene TRBJ2-1; tentatively, D is TRBD2 (6 bases). This CDR3 comprises 15 residues. The germline CDR1 and CDR2 sequences are MDHEN and SYDVKM.

In regard to this clonotype: A much larger clonotype is one base distant, so this may be a read error. The chain has TRBV7-2 and TRBJ2-7; no clear D. CDR3 length: 14 residues. The germline gives CDR1 SGHTA, CDR2 FQGNSA. In DNA, the CDR3 is TGTGCCGGCAGCTTAGCCCGATTAGGAAACGAGCAGTACTTC. This sequence encodes CAGSLARLGNEQYF.

The chain recombines TRBV29-1 with TRBJ2-1; 7 bases match TRBD2. Trimming at V came to 3 bases and at J to 1 base, leaving 3 bases not matched to a gene. Germline CDR1 SQVTM, CDR2 ANQGSEA. The CDR3 spans 14 residues. CDR3 sequence (DNA): TGCAGCGTTGACATAGCGGGTTCCTACAATGAGCAGTTCTTC. This gives the protein CSVDIAGSYNEQFF.

The gene calls are TRBV7-9 and TRBJ2-7; 14 positions agree with TRBD2. This CDR3 has 14 amino acids. Germline-derived CDR1 and CDR2 are SEHNR and FQNEAQ (reference sequence). J lost 4 bases, V lost 5 bases, and 1 base had no gene match. This CDR3 is CASSRLAGGYEQYF. CDR3 nucleotides: TGTGCCAGCAGCAGACTAGCGGGAGGGTACGAGCAGTACTTC.

This clonotype was found many times. The genes are TRBV14 and TRBJ1-6, with D unclear. The CDR3 extends over 13 amino acids. The germline V and J ends were trimmed by 0 bases and 9 bases, with 6 bases remaining between them. Germline V gene sequence: CDR1 SGHDN, CDR2 FVKESK. The CDR3: CASSQDLSSPLHF. The DNA for the CDR3 is TGTGCCAGCAGCCAAGATCTGAGTTCACCCCTCCACTTT.

This clonotype was seen repeatedly, ten times or more. The rearrangement links TRBV20-1 to TRBJ2-4, with 10 nucleotides matching TRBD1. The CDR3 has 13 residues. J was trimmed by 6 bases and V by 6 bases; bases with no gene match: 5. Germline CDR1 reads DFQATT; CDR2 reads SNEGSKA (reference sequence). The CDR3: CSAPGDRGNIQYF. The DNA for the CDR3 is TGCAGTGCCCCCGGGGACAGGGGAAACATTCAGTACTTC.

About this clonotype: Its ends do not fully match the called genes, so a read error is possible. The chain carries TRBV27 and TRBJ2-2; 9 bases agree with TRBD2. Germline V CDR1 and CDR2: MNHEY, SMNVEV (reference sequence). CDR3 size: 15 residues. The CDR3 protein is CDSSTGLADNGELFF. In nucleotides, the CDR3 is TGTGACAGCAGTACGGGACTAGCCGACAACGGGGAGCTGTTTTTT.

Concerning this clonotype: A single base separates this from a much larger clone, so it may be a read error. The chain combines TRBV20-1 with TRBJ1-1; D not certain. V was cut by 8 bases and J by 5 bases, with 12 bases left in between. The CDR3 covers 11 residues. Germline CDR1 is DFQATT and CDR2 is SNEGSKA (reference sequence). CDR3 region: CSTSDGTEAFF. The CDR3 region has the DNA TGCAGTACCTCGGACGGGACTGAAGCTTTCTTT.

This clonotype has at least ten counts. CDR3 in amino acids: CSVGSSSYNEQFF. The CDR3 bases are TGCAGCGTCGGTTCAAGCTCCTACAATGAGCAGTTCTTC. The chain is built from TRBV29-1 and TRBJ2-1; D call uncertain. V was cut by 6 bases and J by 0 bases, with 9 bases left in between. The CDR3 is 13 residues long. The germline gives CDR1 SQVTM, CDR2 ANQGSEA.

This clonotype was counted a few times. CDR3 residues: CASSKLIQEGEKLFF. The CDR3 bases are TGTGCCAGTAGTAAACTGATCCAAGAAGGGGAAAAACTGTTTTTT. The V call is TRBV19, the J call TRBJ1-4; D gene ambiguous. V gave up 4 bases and J gave up 8 bases, with 17 bases separating them. The length of the CDR3 is 15 residues. Germline V gene lookup returns CDR1 LNHDA and CDR2 SQIVND (reference sequence).

J is TRBJ2-7 and V is TRBV7-9; maybe TRBD1 (5 bases). This CDR3 has 13 amino acids. The ends were cut back, 1 base at V and 5 bases at J, with 9 bases in the middle. From germline, CDR1 is SEHNR and CDR2 FQNEAQ (reference sequence). This chain's CDR3 is CASSLDSGNEQYF. Written as DNA, the CDR3 is TGTGCCAGCAGCTTAGATTCAGGGAACGAGCAGTACTTC.

The gene calls are TRBV4-2 and TRBJ2-1; 7 positions match TRBD2. CDR1 is LGHNA, CDR2 YNFKEQ, per germline. The CDR3 consists of 16 residues. With V trimmed by 0 bases and J by 9 bases, 11 bases remained unmatched. The CDR3: CASSQDIIAGFVEQFF. The CDR3 DNA sequence: TGTGCCAGCAGCCAAGATATTATAGCGGGCTTTGTTGAGCAGTTCTTC.

The table lists this clonotype with many counts. The chain combines TRBV7-8 with TRBJ2-7; the match to TRBD1 covers 8 bases. Germline CDR1 is SGHVS and CDR2 is FQNEAQ. The J segment lost 3 bases and the V segment lost 1 base, leaving 5 bases of the junction unmatched. CDR3 size: 15 residues. CDR3 in amino acids: CASSLVTGGSYEQYF. The DNA for the CDR3 is TGTGCCAGCAGCTTAGTAACAGGGGGAAGCTACGAGCAGTACTTC.

This clonotype was detected ten times or more. The chain joins TRBV28 to TRBJ2-7; 7 nucleotides match TRBD1. Germline V CDR1 and CDR2: MDHEN, SYDVKM. The CDR3 is 14 amino acids. V lost 5 bases to trimming and J lost 3 bases; unmatched junction nucleotides: 7. CDR3 region: CASSLRDRFYEQYF. The CDR3 DNA reads as TGTGCCAGCAGTCTCCGGGACAGATTCTACGAGCAGTACTTC. The full variable domain, in which reference TRBV28 and TRBJ2-7 provide the parts outside the CDR3, is DVKVTQSSRYLVKRTGEKVFLECVQDMDHENMFWYRQDPGLGLRLIYFSYDVKMKEKGDIPEGYSVSREKKERFSLILESASTNQTSMYLCASSLRDRFYEQYFGPGTRLTVT.

Details on this clonotype: No conserved phenylalanine or tryptophan ends this CDR3, so it is likely a read error. The gene calls are TRBV20-1 and TRBJ2-7; 9 bases are shared with TRBD2. The V gene's germline CDR1 is DFQATT and CDR2 SNEGSKA (reference sequence). The CDR3 extends over 13 amino acids. J gave up 3 bases and V 5 bases, and 5 bases lay outside the gene matches. In DNA, the CDR3 is TGCAGTGCTCAACGGACTAGCGTCTACGAGCAGTACTTA. Its protein is CSAQRTSVYEQYL.

Many counts were recorded for this clonotype. The rearrangement links TRBV6-1 to TRBJ2-3, with no clear D. Germline lookup yields CDR1 MNHNS and CDR2 SASEGT. The V gene lost 7 bases and the J gene lost 8 bases, with 16 bases spanning the gap. The CDR3 runs 13 residues. The CDR3 is CASNERREFTQYF. CDR3 DNA: TGTGCCAGCAACGAACGAAGAGAGTTTACGCAGTATTTT.

The J gene is TRBJ2-7, the V gene TRBV12-3 or TRBV12-4; D is perhaps TRBD2 (5 bases). Deletions cut 7 bases from V and 2 bases from J, with 12 bases between. The CDR3 has 13 residues. CDR3: CASTKDFAYEQYF. The CDR3 coding sequence is TGTGCCAGCACGAAGGACTTCGCCTACGAGCAGTACTTC.